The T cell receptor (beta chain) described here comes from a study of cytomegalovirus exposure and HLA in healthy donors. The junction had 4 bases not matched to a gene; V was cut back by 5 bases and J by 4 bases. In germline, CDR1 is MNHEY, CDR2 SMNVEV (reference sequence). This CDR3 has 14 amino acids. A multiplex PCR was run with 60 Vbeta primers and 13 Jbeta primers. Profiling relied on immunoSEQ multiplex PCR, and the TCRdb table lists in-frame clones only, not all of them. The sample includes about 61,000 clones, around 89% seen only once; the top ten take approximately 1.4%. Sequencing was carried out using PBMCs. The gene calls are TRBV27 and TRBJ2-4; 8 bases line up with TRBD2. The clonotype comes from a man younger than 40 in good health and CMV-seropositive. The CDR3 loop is CASSPAGGKNIQYF. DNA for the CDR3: TGTGCCAGCAGTCCCGCGGGGGGTAAAAACATTCAGTACTTC.